Given below is one T cell receptor (beta chain) in context. Its antigen is not known. The CDR3 has 19 residues. The junction had 11 bases not matched to a gene; V was cut back by 0 bases and J by 3 bases. Germline values: CDR1 SGDLS, CDR2 YYNGEE. The data stem from a study of shared clonotypes between healthy human individuals. Points from the study as a whole: Compared with memory subsets, naive subsets generally had larger estimated richness. Around 5% of naive CD4 clonotypes were common to several donors.

Sequencing was performed with immunoSEQ multiplex PCR; in TCRdb, only in-frame clones are kept and a portion is missing. The sample lists around 1 million clones; approximately 80% were seen once. This receptor was taken from a man aged 18 to 29 in good health. The sequenced sample consisted of memory CD4+ T cells sorted from blood. Subset indicated: CD45RA-negative fraction. The chain is built from TRBV9 and TRBJ2-6; 8 positions agree with TRBD1. The CDR3 coding sequence is TGTGCCAGCAGCGTAGTTTTAGGGACAGGTGCTGTTGGGGCCAACGTCCTGACTTTC. This encodes CASSVVLGTGAVGANVLTF.